This TCR beta chain derives from a study of blood T cell repertoires in COVID-19. Sequencing used immunoSEQ multiplex PCR; TCRdb keeps in-frame clones, though not all of them. The sample records about 210,000 clones, about 91% being singletons. This CDR3 contains 16 residues. The V gene end was trimmed by 4 bases and the J gene end by 6 bases; junction bases not matched to a gene: 10. In germline, CDR1 is MDHEN, CDR2 SYDVKM. The chain employs TRBV28 and TRBJ1-5, with 9 nucleotides matching TRBD1. Sequencing input: peripheral blood. The source is a young man with acute or convalescent COVID-19. CDR3 in amino acids: CASSSPGQGSVQPQHF. CDR3 in DNA: TGTGCCAGCAGTTCGCCGGGACAGGGCTCCGTTCAGCCCCAGCATTTT. Using reference TRBV28 and TRBJ1-5 for the parts outside the CDR3, the full variable domain is DVKVTQSSRYLVKRTGEKVFLECVQDMDHENMFWYRQDPGLGLRLIYFSYDVKMKEKGDIPEGYSVSREKKERFSLILESASTNQTSMYLCASSSPGQGSVQPQHFGDGTRLSIL.